This entry concerns a single TCR beta chain. The target antigen is unknown. The entry originates in a study of cytomegalovirus exposure and HLA in healthy donors. General observations from the study: The number of N-insertions in an Asian-associated ancestry cluster was reportedly below the approximately 700-donor mean in a later analysis. Analysis performed later found roughly 17,000 TCR beta sequences associated with HLA alleles at 0.05 false discovery rate.

It was with 60 Vbeta and 13 Jbeta primers that the PCR ran. The data were produced by immunoSEQ multiplex PCR, yet TCRdb's version contains in-frame clones alone and is incomplete. The table lists roughly 63,000 clones, 75% of them singletons, with under 30% in the top ten. This CDR3 has 17 amino acids. Germline CDR1 reads SGHTA; CDR2 reads FQGNSA. The ends were cut back, 6 bases at V and 2 bases at J, with 22 bases in the middle. Sequencing was done on a sample of PBMCs. This clonotype was sampled from a woman aged 35 to 49 in good health and CMV-seropositive. The chain couples TRBV7-2 to TRBJ1-1; D is possibly TRBD1 (5 bases). The CDR3 sequence: CASSSIGVRGSNTEAFF. The CDR3 nucleotides read TGTGCCAGCAGTTCCATAGGCGTGCGGGGCAGTAACACTGAAGCTTTCTTT.